The rows below give T cell receptor beta chains drawn from one sample of a study of metastatic and nonmetastatic thyroid tumors. TCRdb ran MiXCR on the PCR reads. The sample lists about 4,100 clones, roughly 35% seen once, with roughly 28% in the top ten. What was sequenced was adjacent normal tissue. These receptor sequences come from a male donor with papillary thyroid cancer or a benign thyroid nodule (not recorded which). Some clones in this sample may be carry-over from other donors' samples. Each CDR3 is given with its conserved first and last residue. Fields, in order: clone size, CDR3 length, D gene, J gene, V gene, CDR3 DNA, CDR3 protein. The D gene is left open where the match is weak. Expanded clones get a size class; other rows say once, few or many, or leave the size out.

. | 12 | . | TRBJ2-7 | TRBV2 | TGTGCCAGCGGAACGACAGGCTACGAGCAGTACTTC | CASGTTGYEQYF
few | 15 | . | TRBJ1-6 | TRBV27 | TGTGCCAGCAGTTTCTCCGGGAGACCGAATTCACCCCTCCACTTT | CASSFSGRPNSPLHF
. | 19 | TRBD1 | TRBJ2-6 | TRBV5-1 | TGCGCCAGCAGCTCCTCCCCCAGGGGGCCAACGTCTGGGGCCAACGTCCTGACTTTC | CASSSSPRGPTSGANVLTF
. | 16 | TRBD2 | TRBJ2-2 | TRBV9 | TGTGCCAGCAGCTCTCCCGGGACTAGCGGGGCCGGGGAGCTGTTTTTT | CASSSPGTSGAGELFF
medium-sized | 18 | TRBD2 | TRBJ2-1 | TRBV11-3 | TGTGCCAGCAGCCAATTTAAGGCCGGGACTAGCGGGAGGAATGAGCAGTTCTTC | CASSQFKAGTSGRNEQFF
few | 16 | TRBD1 | TRBJ2-1 | TRBV12-3/TRBV12-4 | TGTGCCAGCAGTCTTCCGGGACAGGGGGTAAACAATGAGCAGTTCTTC | CASSLPGQGVNNEQFF
large | 13 | TRBD1 | TRBJ1-5 | TRBV2 | TGTGCCAGCAGCGGGACAGGGAATCAGCCCCAGCATTTT | CASSGTGNQPQHF
medium-sized | 12 | . | TRBJ2-3 | TRBV5-6 | TGTGCCAGCAGCTTGGCCTTAGATACGCAGTATTTT | CASSLALDTQYF
few | 16 | TRBD1 | TRBJ1-6 | TRBV28 | TGTGCCAGCAGTCCGACAGGGGTAAGGAGGAATTCACCCCTCCACTTT | CASSPTGVRRNSPLHF
. | 12 | . | TRBJ1-6 | TRBV6-6 | TGTGCCAGCAGTTACCACGGACAGTCCCTCCACTTT | CASSYHGQSLHF
. | 15 | . | TRBJ2-1 | TRBV7-3 | TGTGCCAGCAGCTTAAGAGAGGGAACCCGCAAGGAGCAGTTCTTC | CASSLREGTRKEQFF
few | 12 | . | TRBJ1-3 | TRBV27 | TGTGCCAGCGGGTACTCTGGAAACACCATATATTTT | CASGYSGNTIYF
few | 16 | TRBD1 | TRBJ2-7 | TRBV6-2/TRBV6-3 | TGTGCCAGCAGTTACGCGGTCCGGACAGGGGGCTACGAGCAGTACTTC | CASSYAVRTGGYEQYF
few | 14 | TRBD1 | TRBJ1-5 | TRBV27 | TGTGCCAGCAGGACCGGGACAGGCATCTATCCCCAGCATTTT | CASRTGTGIYPQHF
. | 12 | . | TRBJ1-1 | TRBV20-1 | TGCAGTGCTAGAGGATGGGGTACTGAAGCTTTCTTT | CSARGWGTEAFF
few | 15 | TRBD2 | TRBJ2-1 | TRBV6-1 | TGTGCCAGCAGCGGGACTAGCGGGAGGATAGATGAGCAGTTCTTC | CASSGTSGRIDEQFF
few | 14 | . | TRBJ2-3 | TRBV27 | TGTGCCAGCAGTCTCTCAGCCTTTCGAGATACGCAGTATTTT | CASSLSAFRDTQYF
. | 11 | . | TRBJ2-3 | TRBV24-1 | TGTGCCACCAGTGCCACAGATACGCAGTATTTT | CATSATDTQYF
. | 18 | . | TRBJ2-2 | TRBV19 | TGTGCCAGTAGTGGCTTTCGTGGAAAAACTTCGAACACCGGGGAGCTGTTTTTT | CASSGFRGKTSNTGELFF
few | 14 | . | TRBJ1-2 | TRBV28 | TGTGCCAGCAGCGCTCAAGAGAAGAACTATAGCTACACCTTC | CASSAQEKNYSYTF
few | 14 | . | TRBJ1-4 | TRBV27 | TGTGCCAGCAGTTCAGGCAGGGGCGACGAAAAACTGTTTTTT | CASSSGRGDEKLFF
medium-sized | 15 | . | TRBJ1-1 | TRBV20-1 | TGCAGTGCTAGAGTGTATAGGGGGGCTAGGGGGGAAGCTTTCTTT | CSARVYRGARGEAFF
few | 12 | TRBD2 | TRBJ2-1 | TRBV6-2/TRBV6-3 | TGTGCCAGCGGACTAGCGGGAAATGAGCAGTTCTTC | CASGLAGNEQFF
. | 13 | . | TRBJ1-4 | TRBV30 | TGTGCCTGGAGTGTTGGTGTTTTTGAAAAACTGTTTTTT | CAWSVGVFEKLFF
. | 17 | TRBD1 | TRBJ1-5 | TRBV5-4 | TGTGCCAGCACCTACTCTGATAGGACAGGGGCAAATCAGCCCCAGCATTTT | CASTYSDRTGANQPQHF
. | 12 | . | TRBJ2-7 | TRBV3-1 | TGTGCCAGCAGCCCTTATTGGGGCGAGCAGTACTTC | CASSPYWGEQYF
. | 16 | . | TRBJ2-3 | TRBV12-3/TRBV12-4 | TGTGCCAGCAGTACGACGGCCAGCGGCAGCACAGATACGCAGTATTTT | CASSTTASGSTDTQYF
. | 15 | . | TRBJ2-3 | TRBV4-3 | TGCGCCAGCAGCCAAGCGGACGGTCGCACAGATACGCAGTATTTT | CASSQADGRTDTQYF
few | 15 | TRBD1 | TRBJ2-1 | TRBV19 | TGTGCCAGTAGTGACCTGACAGGGCCGGTCGATGAGCAGTTCTTC | CASSDLTGPVDEQFF
. | 15 | . | TRBJ2-7 | TRBV5-1 | TGCGCCAGCAGCTTGGGGCAGGGATTGACCTACGAGCAGTACTTC | CASSLGQGLTYEQYF
once | 14 | . | TRBJ1-6 | TRBV7-8 | TGTGCCAGCAGCTTAGCCGGGGTGGGTGCACCCCTCCACTTT | CASSLAGVGAPLHF
. | 13 | . | TRBJ2-7 | TRBV27 | TGTGCCAGCAGTTTGACCCCCCTTCGCGAGCAGTACTTC | CASSLTPLREQYF
once | 13 | . | TRBJ1-1 | TRBV7-9 | TGTGCCAGCAGCATGGGGCCGAACACTGAAGCTTTCTTT | CASSMGPNTEAFF
. | 13 | TRBD1 | TRBJ1-1 | TRBV30 | TGTGCCTGGAACAGGGGGCAGAACACTGAAGCTTTCTTT | CAWNRGQNTEAFF
large | 14 | TRBD2 | TRBJ2-1 | TRBV6-1 | TGTGCCAGCAGCCCCGGGACTAGAAGATATGAGCAGTTCTTC | CASSPGTRRYEQFF
. | 13 | . | TRBJ2-1 | TRBV11-2 | TGTGCCAGCAGCTTCTTAGTTCCAAATGAGCAGTTCTTC | CASSFLVPNEQFF
few | 15 | . | TRBJ1-6 | TRBV6-2/TRBV6-3 | TGTGCCAGCATCAAGAGACGGAACTATAATTCACCCCTCCACTTT | CASIKRRNYNSPLHF
. | 15 | TRBD1 | TRBJ2-2 | TRBV6-1 | TGTGCCAGCATCACGGGACAGGGAGGGTCCGGGGAGCTGTTTTTT | CASITGQGGSGELFF
. | 13 | . | TRBJ2-7 | TRBV6-1 | TGTGCCAGCAGTGAATGGGGGAACGGCGAGCAGTACTTC | CASSEWGNGEQYF
medium-sized | 14 | TRBD1 | TRBJ1-1 | TRBV5-6 | TGTGCCAGCAGCTGGGGGACAGCGAACACTGAAGCTTTCTTT | CASSWGTANTEAFF